What follows are 21 T cell receptor beta chains derived from one specimen sequenced in a study of T-cell reconstitution after alpha-beta-depleted transplantation in children. No antigen is known for these receptors. Construction of the TCRbeta library involved unique molecular identifiers. Via MiXCR, TCRdb re-called the PCR reads, giving one row per CDR3 protein. This table has around 300,000 distinct CDR3 sequences, roughly 7.8% appearing once. Study results and caveats: Newly produced T cells mostly accounted for T-cell counts and diversity one year post-transplant.

The sample in question was peripheral blood, obtained 360 days after TCRalphabeta/CD19-depleted stem cell transplant. The receptors originated from a female patient aged 2-9 years who had a stem cell transplant for Fanconi anemia, so the T cells may come from the graft donor.

This rearrangement joins TRBV21-1 to TRBJ1-5; TRBD1 is the table's D call and was not checked against the DNA. TRBV21-1 is an annotated pseudogene. CDR3 size: 16 residues. This CDR3 reads CASSKVEPGQNQPQHF. The CDR3 DNA is TGTGCCAGCAGCAAAGTTGAACCGGGGCAGAATCAGCCCCAGCATTTT.

The J gene is TRBJ1-2, the V gene TRBV30; 7 nucleotides agree with TRBD1. The germline CDR1 and CDR2 sequences are GTSNPN and SVGIG (reference sequence). J lost 2 bases, V lost 4 bases, and 7 bases had no gene match. The CDR3 has 14 amino acids. This CDR3 is CAWNPRDSNYGYTF. CDR3 DNA: TGTGCCTGGAACCCCCGGGACAGCAACTATGGCTACACCTTC.

V and J are TRBV7-2 and TRBJ2-7; the match to TRBD2 covers 15 bases. The CDR3 spans 16 residues. V shed 5 bases, J shed 1 base, and the junction held 3 bases outside the gene matches. Germline V gene lookup returns CDR1 SGHTA and CDR2 FQGNSA. CDR3: CASSLGLAGGSYEQYF. CDR3 coding DNA: TGTGCCAGCAGCCTGGGACTAGCGGGAGGATCCTACGAGCAGTACTTC.

In its sample, this clonotype was seen a few times. This sequence joins TRBV6-2 or TRBV6-3 and TRBJ2-5, with D tentatively TRBD1 (5 bases). Deletions cut 2 bases from V and 6 bases from J, with 10 bases between. The germline gives CDR1 MNHEY, CDR2 SVGEGT. CDR3 size: 13 residues. This CDR3 is CASSYKGIQTQYF. The DNA for the CDR3 is TGTGCCAGCAGTTACAAGGGGATCCAGACCCAGTACTTC.

This chain connects TRBV4-2 to TRBJ2-3, with 10 bases identical to TRBD2. Trimming took 2 bases from V and 1 from J; bases not matched to a gene: 9. The CDR3 spans 18 residues. Germline CDR1 reads LGHNA; CDR2 reads YNFKEQ. CDR3 sequence: CASSQKLAGTLGTDTQYF. The DNA for the CDR3 is TGTGCCAGCAGCCAAAAACTAGCGGGGACCCTCGGCACAGATACGCAGTATTTT.

This clonotype was observed at least ten times. This chain connects TRBV7-7 to TRBJ2-2; D may be TRBD1 (5 bases). Looked up from germline, CDR1 is SSHAT and CDR2 is FNYEAQ (reference sequence). V was shortened by 6 bases and J by 5 bases, with 10 bases between the two germline ends. CDR3 length equals 13 residues. CDR3 sequence (DNA): TGTGCCAGCAGTCCGACAGAAACCGGGGAGCTGTTTTTT. Its protein product is CASSPTETGELFF.

The chain has TRBV7-6 and TRBJ1-1; tentative D call: TRBD1 (6 bases). Germline CDR1 reads SGHVS; CDR2 reads FNYEAQ. CDR3 size: 13 residues. The V end lost 4 bases, the J end lost 7 bases, and 13 bases lay between the germline ends. CDR3 protein: CASSSGGALEAFF. The DNA for the CDR3 is TGTGCCAGCAGCTCCGGGGGGGCCCTTGAAGCTTTCTTT.

In this sample, this clonotype turned up many times. The chain couples TRBV20-1 to TRBJ2-7; the D gene is possibly TRBD1 (6 bases). Germline CDR1 and CDR2: DFQATT and SNEGSKA (reference sequence). Between the trimmed V and J ends, which lost 6 bases and 3 bases, there was a span of 15 bases. The CDR3 has 13 amino acids. CDR3 sequence (DNA): TGCAGTGCAACCTGGGGGCAGGGCTACGAGCAGTACTTC. It encodes CSATWGQGYEQYF.

At least ten counts were recorded for this clonotype. The chain recombines TRBV9 with TRBJ2-7, with TRBD2 matching 10 bases. The CDR3 contains 15 residues. V gave up 0 bases and J gave up 4 bases; unmatched junction bases: 4. The germline CDR1 and CDR2 sequences are SGDLS and YYNGEE. Written as DNA, the CDR3 is TGTGCCAGCAGCGTAGCTCTAGCGGGAGTGTACGAGCAGTACTTC. It specifies CASSVALAGVYEQYF.

This clonotype was recorded many times. This chain links TRBV29-1 with TRBJ2-1; possible D gene TRBD2, 5 bases. Trimming took off 7 bases at V and 0 bases at J, with 13 bases between the two ends. CDR3 length: 14 amino acids. Per the germline V gene, CDR1 is SQVTM and CDR2 is ANQGSEA. The CDR3 spells CSAPAGNSYNEQFF. The CDR3 DNA sequence: TGCAGCGCCCCGGCGGGTAACTCCTACAATGAGCAGTTCTTC.

This clonotype was observed a few times. The gene calls are TRBV5-1 and TRBJ2-3; either TRBD1 or TRBD2 may fit D (6 bases each). In germline, CDR1 is SGHRS, CDR2 YFSETQ. The V gene lost 3 bases and the J gene lost 3 bases, with 17 bases spanning the gap. This CDR3 has 16 residues. CDR3 coding DNA: TGCGCCAGCAGCTCCCTGGTTCGGGGGCCAACAGATACGCAGTATTTT. This sequence encodes CASSSLVRGPTDTQYF.

There are a few counts of this clonotype. The genes are TRBV5-4 and TRBJ1-6, with 8 bases aligning to TRBD1. CDR1 SGHNT and CDR2 YYREEE come from the germline V gene (reference sequence). CDR3 size: 14 residues. V lost 6 bases to trimming and J lost 8 bases; unmatched junction nucleotides: 7. CDR3 region: CASKQGAVHSPLHF. The CDR3 DNA reads as TGTGCCAGCAAGCAGGGGGCGGTTCATTCACCCCTCCACTTT.

There are a few counts of this clonotype. The chain employs TRBV27 and TRBJ2-7, with D possibly matching TRBD2 (6 bases). This CDR3 is built from 13 residues. V shed 1 base and J shed 4 bases, with 8 bases lying between them. The germline CDR1 and CDR2 sequences are MNHEY and SMNVEV (reference sequence). This chain's CDR3 is CASSLFGGYEQYF. CDR3 in DNA: TGTGCCAGCAGTTTATTTGGGGGGTACGAGCAGTACTTC.

This clonotype was counted a few times. The V and J genes are TRBV11-2 and TRBJ1-1, with D uncertain. Per the germline V gene, CDR1 is SGHAT and CDR2 is FQNNGV. The germline V and J ends were trimmed by 1 base and 10 bases, with 13 bases remaining between them. This CDR3 region has 13 residues. The CDR3 loop is CASSLAREVRAFF. CDR3 in DNA: TGTGCCAGCAGCTTAGCTAGGGAAGTGAGAGCTTTCTTT.

This clonotype has a count of ten or more. This rearrangement joins TRBV29-1 to TRBJ2-7, with 10 bases aligning to TRBD1. Looked up from germline, CDR1 is SQVTM and CDR2 is ANQGSEA. J gave up 0 bases and V 6 bases, and 2 bases lay outside the gene matches. The CDR3 has 13 amino acids. CDR3 amino acids: CSVRDRGSYEQYV. CDR3 coding DNA: TGCAGCGTCCGGGACAGGGGCTCCTACGAGCAGTACGTC.

The chain uses TRBV3-1 and TRBJ2-5, with 10 bases lining up with TRBD2. Germline V gene lookup returns CDR1 LGHDT and CDR2 YNNKEL (reference sequence). This CDR3 region has 19 residues. The junction had 16 bases not matched to a gene; V was cut back by 1 base and J by 5 bases. The CDR3 nucleotides are TGTGCCAGCAGCCAAGGGAGGCTCTCAAGCGGGGGGGCCCGGGAGACCCAGTACTTC. Translating gives CASSQGRLSSGGARETQYF.

This clonotype was counted ten times or more. The chain joins TRBV13 to TRBJ2-3; TRBD2 agrees at 7 bases. The CDR3 is 15 amino acids. V dropped 6 bases and J dropped 2; count of bases not matched to a gene: 8. Germline V gives CDR1 PRHDT, CDR2 FYEKMQ (reference sequence). The CDR3 region is CASSSEGGYTDTQYF. As DNA, the CDR3 is TGTGCCAGCAGTTCCGAGGGAGGGTACACAGATACGCAGTATTTT.

Many counts were recorded for this clonotype. The genes are TRBV9 and TRBJ2-7; 7 nucleotides align to TRBD1. The CDR3 is 13 amino acids. Germline values: CDR1 SGDLS, CDR2 YYNGEE. The junction had 5 bases not matched to a gene; V was cut back by 2 bases and J by 6 bases. The CDR3 region has the DNA TGTGCCAGCAGCGTCACAGGGGAGTCCGAGCAGTACTTC. Translated: CASSVTGESEQYF.

Many counts were recorded for this clonotype. This chain uses TRBV12-3 or TRBV12-4 with TRBJ1-1; TRBD1 agrees at 8 bases. The V and J ends lost 6 bases and 10 bases, in that order; junction bases with no gene match: 7. CDR3 length: 12 residues. CDR3 region: CASSPRGRGAFF. The DNA of the CDR3 is TGTGCCAGCAGCCCCAGGGGGCGCGGAGCTTTCTTT.

This clonotype has a count of ten or more. The rearrangement joins TRBV24-1 to TRBJ1-5, with a tentative D call TRBD1 (6 bases). V was shortened by 9 bases and J by 4 bases, with 9 bases between the two germline ends. Per germline, CDR1 KGHDR and CDR2 SFDVKD. This CDR3 is 12 amino acids long. CDR3 sequence: CATQGLNQPQHF. The CDR3 nucleotides are TGTGCCACCCAGGGGCTAAATCAGCCCCAGCATTTT.

Many counts were recorded for this clonotype. The chain is built from TRBV12-3 or TRBV12-4 and TRBJ2-5, with D unresolved. The CDR3 length is 12 residues. With 5 bases removed from V and 2 bases from J, the gap between germline ends came to 6 bases. CDR3 sequence: CASSTEQETQYF. CDR3 bases: TGTGCCAGCAGTACAGAACAAGAGACCCAGTACTTC.